What follows describes a single T cell receptor beta chain. Every PCR was spiked with synthetic TCR analog templates. TCRdb's table, derived via immunoSEQ multiplex PCR, lists solely in-frame clones and lacks some. Of some 22,000 clones in the sample, about 90% were seen once. The study enrolled patients with locally advanced or metastatic urothelial carcinoma. These data come from a study of PD-L1 blockade in urothelial cancer. About the study: Male sex and bladder-origin urothelial cancer were recorded for about nine tenths of the roughly 29 patients.

This TCR derives from an older woman with urothelial cancer. Here the sequenced sample was PBMCs, taken around atezolizumab (anti-PD-L1) treatment.

DNA for the CDR3: TGTGCCAGCAGTGAATCAGCACAGTTTTCATTCCATACGCAGTATTTT. It is translated as CASSESAQFSFHTQYF. The V gene is TRBV25-1, the J gene TRBJ2-3, with D unclear. V lost 1 base and J 7 bases, leaving 18 bases between the germline ends. Germline values: CDR1 MGHDK, CDR2 SYGVNS. The CDR3 length is 16 residues.